The table lists the clone carrying this TCR beta chain with a few counts. Next came a second PCR, run for about 6 to 12 cycles, which used a sample-barcoded 5' primer along with a J-beta primer mix. TCRdb independently ran MiXCR on the 5' RACE reads; one entry per CDR3 protein. The table records fewer than 800,000 distinct CDR3 sequences, approximately 21% of them present only once. Isolation yielded PBMCs, at least 6.5 million per sample, in every case. These data originate in a study of blood T cells in healthy people across ages. This receptor was obtained from a man between 65 and 85 years old in good health. The source material was blood.

CDR3 sequence: CASSPKTSGNNEQFF. CDR3 DNA: TGTGCCAGCAGTCCTAAGACTAGCGGGAACAATGAGCAGTTCTTC. The chain links TRBV3-1 to TRBJ2-1; TRBD2 agrees at 11 bases. The CDR3 runs 15 residues. Germline V gene lookup returns CDR1 LGHDT and CDR2 YNNKEL (reference sequence). Trimming took 6 bases from V and 5 from J; bases not matched to a gene: 6.